This T cell receptor (beta chain) was identified during a study of T cells in Graves' hyperthyroidism and ophthalmopathy. Many counts were recorded for this clonotype. What it binds is not known. V gave up 7 bases and J gave up 0 bases, with 11 bases separating them. This CDR3 contains 14 residues. Whole-study findings and limits: Most thyroid clonotypes with frequency above 0.001 were detected in blood.

The investigators amplified TCR beta CDR3 regions from RNA transcripts. With the HTBI primer set, the TCR CDR3 went through a first round of RT-PCR. A single record per CDR3 protein comes from TCRdb applying MiXCR to the multiplex PCR reads. Among 340,000 or so distinct CDR3 sequences listed, 21% were seen once. The receptor comes from a woman aged 45-65 years with Graves' hyperthyroidism. The source material was blood. V usage is TRBV12-3 or TRBV12-4 and J usage is TRBJ2-3; D is unresolved. DNA for the CDR3: TGTGCCAGCATTCGGTTTCCTAGCACAGATACGCAGTATTTT. Amino acid sequence: CASIRFPSTDTQYF.